The 16 T cell receptor beta chains given below trace back to one sample, sequenced in a study of control samples from healthy donors and cancer patients. Libraries were prepared by immunoSEQ multiplex PCR; TCRdb keeps only in-frame clonotypes and omits some of them. This table holds about 63,000 clones, around 87% found once. The sequenced sample consisted of PBMCs. These receptors were collected from a woman aged 55-69 years with lung cancer.

The chain uses TRBV28 and TRBJ1-5; D ambiguous. V was trimmed by 3 bases and J by 10 bases, leaving 10 bases between them. This CDR3 has 12 residues. Looked up from germline, CDR1 is MDHEN and CDR2 is SYDVKM. The DNA of the CDR3 is TGTGCCAGCAGTTTGGTAAGACAACCCCAGCATTTT. Protein product: CASSLVRQPQHF.

CDR3 in amino acids: CASRVQREGYNEQFF. The DNA of the CDR3 is TGTGCCAGCAGAGTCCAGCGGGAGGGTTACAATGAGCAGTTCTTC. The chain links TRBV2 to TRBJ2-1, with 10 bases aligning to TRBD2. V was pared by 6 bases and J by 4 bases, with 6 bases of the junction left unmatched. Per germline, CDR1 SNHLY and CDR2 FYNNEI. This CDR3 is built from 15 residues.

This clone has just one count. The rearrangement links TRBV5-1 to TRBJ2-2; a weak D match, TRBD1 (6 bases). Germline CDR1 reads SGHRS; CDR2 reads YFSETQ. Deletions cut 4 bases from V and 1 base from J, with 8 bases between. The CDR3 extends over 14 amino acids. As DNA, the CDR3 is TGCGCCAGCAGCCCGGGACAGAACACCGGGGAGCTGTTTTTT. Its protein product is CASSPGQNTGELFF. Drawing the rest from reference TRBV5-1 and TRBJ2-2, the complete variable domain is KAGVTQTPRYLIKTRGQQVTLSCSPISGHRSVSWYQQTPGQGLQFLFEYFSETQRNKGNFPGRFSGRQFSNSRSEMNVSTLELGDSALYLCASSPGQNTGELFFGEGSRLTVL.

V is TRBV18 and J is TRBJ2-7; tentative D call: TRBD2 (5 bases). Germline loops: CDR1 KGHSH, CDR2 LQKENI. The CDR3 runs to 14 residues. V lost 0 bases and J 3 bases, leaving 9 bases between the germline ends. CDR3 DNA sequence: TGTGCCAGCTCACCACCCCAGGACTTCTACGAGCAGTACTTC. Protein sequence: CASSPPQDFYEQYF.

V is TRBV2 and J is TRBJ2-7, with 11 positions matching TRBD2. Germline V gives CDR1 SNHLY, CDR2 FYNNEI. Trimming took 4 bases from V and 6 from J; bases not matched to a gene: 5. This CDR3 has 14 amino acids. The CDR3 nucleotides are TGTGCCAGCAGTGGATCTAGCGGGGGGCGCGAGCAGTACTTC. Translated: CASSGSSGGREQYF.

The rearrangement links TRBV5-6 to TRBJ2-3, with 8 bases identical to TRBD2. Trimming at V came to 3 bases and at J to 3 bases, leaving 6 bases not matched to a gene. CDR3 length equals 15 residues. In germline, CDR1 is SGHDT, CDR2 YYEEEE. CDR3 in amino acids: CASSSYGGATDTQYF. The CDR3 nucleotides read TGTGCCAGCAGCTCCTACGGGGGGGCAACAGATACGCAGTATTTT.

The chain couples TRBV10-2 to TRBJ2-3; 9 bases are a match to TRBD1. This CDR3 is 17 amino acids long. The V gene end was trimmed by 1 base and the J gene end by 2 bases; junction bases not matched to a gene: 7. CDR1 is WSHSY and CDR2 is SAAADI in the germline V gene. For the CDR3, the DNA is TGCGCCAGCAGTGAGTGGGTCGGGACAGGGAACACAGATACGCAGTATTTT. Protein product: CASSEWVGTGNTDTQYF.

This chain joins TRBV12-5 and TRBJ2-7; no firm D call. V dropped 3 bases and J dropped 5 bases, with 8 bases sitting between them. From germline, CDR1 is LGHNT and CDR2 FRNRAP. CDR3 size: 12 residues. CDR3: CASGLGFHEQYF. In nucleotides, the CDR3 is TGTGCTAGTGGTTTAGGTTTCCACGAGCAGTACTTC.

The chain employs TRBV20-1 and TRBJ2-7; 7 nucleotides agree with TRBD2. CDR1 and CDR2 from the germline V gene are DFQATT and SNEGSKA (reference sequence). This CDR3 region has 12 residues. Germline trimming cut 3 bases from V and 2 bases from J; bases unmatched to any gene: 1. The CDR3 DNA is TGCAGTGCTAGTGCGGGGGCCTACGAGCAGTACTTC. This translates into CSASAGAYEQYF.

The chain uses TRBV3-1 (or the pseudogene TRBV3-2) and TRBJ1-1, with no clear D. The V and J ends lost 0 bases and 2 bases respectively, with 10 bases between them. Germline CDR1 and CDR2: LGHDT and YNNKEL (reference sequence). This CDR3 is built from 15 residues. The CDR3 here is CASSQDRGVNTEAFF. DNA for the CDR3: TGTGCCAGCAGCCAAGATCGTGGGGTCAACACTGAAGCTTTCTTT.

This chain links TRBV5-4 with TRBJ2-7; 8 positions match TRBD1. The CDR3 length is 15 residues. Losses at the gene ends were 5 bases for V and 2 bases for J; bases not matched to a gene: 9. Germline values: CDR1 SGHNT, CDR2 YYREEE (reference sequence). The CDR3 loop is CASRPGTGGPYEQYF. The CDR3, as DNA: TGTGCCAGCAGACCCGGGACAGGTGGGCCCTACGAGCAGTACTTC.

V and J are TRBV5-1 and TRBJ1-2; the D gene is possibly TRBD1 (5 bases). Germline-derived CDR1 and CDR2 are SGHRS and YFSETQ. This CDR3 region has 14 residues. Trimming removed 1 base from V and 0 bases from J, with 7 bases in between. The CDR3 sequence: CASSLTGANYGYTF. The CDR3 coding sequence is TGCGCCAGCAGCTTGACAGGCGCTAACTATGGCTACACCTTC.

The chain is built from TRBV29-1 and TRBJ2-5; D is unresolved. V shed 3 bases and J shed 1 base, with 12 bases lying between them. Germline V CDR1 and CDR2: SQVTM, ANQGSEA. The CDR3 has 14 amino acids. CDR3 amino acids: CSVEVPRLQETQYF. CDR3 nucleotide sequence: TGCAGCGTTGAGGTCCCAAGACTCCAAGAGACCCAGTACTTC.

The V call is TRBV27, the J call TRBJ1-5, with 7 positions matching TRBD1. The V gene end was trimmed by 6 bases and the J gene end by 7 bases; junction bases not matched to a gene: 12. Per the germline V gene, CDR1 is MNHEY and CDR2 is SMNVEV (reference sequence). This CDR3 has 15 amino acids. CDR3 coding DNA: TGTGCCAGCAGCAGACAGGGCGCGACTTGGCAGCCCCAGCATTTT. Translated, it gives CASSRQGATWQPQHF.

V is TRBV5-1 and J is TRBJ1-2; 7 bases align to TRBD1. The CDR3 is 15 amino acids. Per germline, CDR1 SGHRS and CDR2 YFSETQ. Trimming removed 1 base from V and 4 bases from J; junction bases left unmatched: 7. The chain's CDR3 is CASSLTGERGYGYTF. DNA for the CDR3: TGCGCCAGCAGCTTGACAGGGGAGAGGGGCTATGGCTACACCTTC. Full variable domain (rest looked up from reference TRBV5-1 and TRBJ1-2): KAGVTQTPRYLIKTRGQQVTLSCSPISGHRSVSWYQQTPGQGLQFLFEYFSETQRNKGNFPGRFSGRQFSNSRSEMNVSTLELGDSALYLCASSLTGERGYGYTFGSGTRLTVV.

This chain uses TRBV27 with TRBJ1-1; perhaps TRBD1 as D (5 bases). This CDR3 contains 19 residues. The germline V and J ends were trimmed by 1 base and 5 bases, with 26 bases remaining between them. Germline loops: CDR1 MNHEY, CDR2 SMNVEV (reference sequence). CDR3 region: CASSLYVVGRGAVGTEAFF. The CDR3 DNA follows: TGTGCCAGCAGTTTATACGTTGTCGGGAGGGGTGCGGTTGGGACTGAAGCTTTCTTT.